This TCR beta chain was recorded in a study of blood T cell repertoires in COVID-19 (dated by TCRdb to between 2020 and 2021). Regarding the complete study: Samples from collaborators originated in the United States, Italy and Spain and spanned both the acute and convalescent phases of COVID-19. The material from the prospective study consisted of cDNA or gDNA derived from T cells, B-cell-depleted T cells, or PBMCs. Subjects who had been exposed to COVID-19, were actively infected with it, or had recovered from it provided the deeply sampled blood TCRbeta repertoires that made up the dataset. The repertoires were released in a freely available public database meant as a resource for research on the immune response to SARS-CoV-2. Samples came from the ongoing ImmuneRACE study (first 160 participants) plus 1,254 subjects from 6 global collaborators. The sample metadata nearly always contained a de-identified subject ID, COVID-19 status, age in years and sex. HLA class I and class II types, where available, came from metadata supplied by the sample provider rather than from assay-based typing.

As regards this clone: What antigen it recognizes has not been identified. Qualities for individual bases were not recorded, and no much larger clone is one base off.

TCRbeta CDR3 regions were amplified from genomic DNA using the immunoSEQ Assay, a bias-controlled multiplex PCR. The original methods were these. The number of nucleated cells in each sample was estimated by amplification of reference gene primers within the assay. To quantify the absolute abundance of each unique TCRbeta CDR3 rearrangement, sequence reads were collapsed and filtered. For each sample, productive Simpson clonality was calculated as the square root of Simpson's diversity index over productive rearrangements. In its TCRdb copy, this immuneACCESS table keeps in-frame sequences only and misses some clones. Where compared with another copy, unresolved V genes explain less than half of these, and the others have no known cause. V and J calls and clone size are given by that table; D and trimming were obtained from the DNA. The sample contains over 75,000 clones, around 88% of them found a single time. The top ten hold about 1.9% of the sample.

The paper's findings and limits, for the study overall: The amount of clinical and demographic metadata varied by source and participant and was provided uncurated.

One collaborating source in Seattle enrolled patients while the patients were actively infected and followed the patients over time throughout the course of disease. Whole blood was collected in K2EDTA tubes by collaborating institutions according to the institutions' own protocols. For TCRbeta analysis, collaborators shipped samples in one of three forms: frozen whole blood, isolated PBMCs, or DNA extracted from either of those sample types. CDR1 and CDR2, per the germline V gene (reference sequence), are LNHDA and SQIVND. The CDR3 spans 14 residues, from the cysteine through the phenylalanine. Of the read, only the CDR3 DNA is kept; its 42 bases are in frame from base 1. Relative to germline, V is missing 5 bases and J is missing 6 bases, with 4 bases of the junction outside any gene match.

The receptor's source is a man aged 50-59 years with COVID-19, enrolled during active disease. Sequenced input: peripheral blood. The rearrangement combines TRBV19 with TRBJ1-6; 7 bases in the middle match TRBD1. Read as DNA, the sequence is TGTGCCAGTAGTGTTCAGGGGGGTAATTCACCCCTCCACTTT. It specifies CASSVQGGNSPLHF. The full variable domain, completed from the reference TRBV19 and TRBJ1-6 proteins outside the CDR3, reads DGGITQSPKYLFRKEGQNVTLSCEQNLNHDAMYWYRQDPGQGLRLIYYSQIVNDFQKGDIAEGYSVSREKKESFPLTVTSAQKNPTAFYLCASSVQGGNSPLHFGNGTRLTVT.